This note documents a single T cell receptor (beta chain) sequence. The V segment lost 6 bases and the J segment 5 bases; nucleotides outside the gene matches: 4. This CDR3 has 13 residues. Germline loops: CDR1 MDHEN, CDR2 SYDVKM. The data were produced by immunoSEQ multiplex PCR, yet TCRdb's version contains in-frame clones alone and is incomplete. The data show about 120,000 clones, about 83% seen once. This sample's time point: peripheral blood 6 weeks after treatment start. Patients had urothelial carcinoma that was locally advanced or metastatic. This sample is part of a study of PD-L1 blockade in urothelial cancer. Looking at the study overall: Dosed intravenously at 1,200 mg every 3 weeks, atezolizumab was initiated by patients at some point between 2012 and 2014. The median T cell count in blood samples was more than 140,000. Blood analysis occurred 3 weeks (second dose) and 6 weeks after treatment start.

Material: PBMCs, obtained around atezolizumab (anti-PD-L1) treatment. The V call is TRBV28, the J call TRBJ1-5, with 7 bases that match TRBD1. The receptor's source is a man aged 45-65 years with urothelial cancer. The CDR3 DNA follows: TGTGCCAGCAGGGACAGGAGTTATCAGCCCCAGCATTTT. Encoded protein: CASRDRSYQPQHF.